Sequencing of this T cell receptor (beta chain) was carried out in a study of blood T cells in healthy people across ages. This CDR3 is 15 amino acids long. V was cut by 2 bases and J by 0 bases, with 10 bases left in between. Germline V lookup: CDR1 MGHDK, CDR2 SYGVNS. Alongside a J-beta primer mix, a sample-barcoded 5' primer served in a second PCR lasting about 6 to 12 cycles. CDR3-containing paired-end reads numbering at least 2.5 million came from each sample. Each CDR3 protein is one row after TCRdb ran MiXCR on the 5' RACE reads. The table lists 700,000 to 900,000 distinct CDR3 sequences, approximately 53% of them singletons.

This sequence originates from an elderly man in good health. V and J are TRBV25-1 and TRBJ1-1; tentatively, D is TRBD1 (6 bases). The sequenced sample consisted of blood. The CDR3 DNA reads as TGTGCCAGCAGTGAACCCCGGGACATGAACACTGAAGCTTTCTTT. This codes for CASSEPRDMNTEAFF.